Following are 5 T cell receptor beta chains from one sample sequenced in a study of blood T cell repertoires in COVID-19. Method: immunoSEQ multiplex PCR; TCRdb's copy keeps in-frame clones and lacks some. The sample lists some 78,000 clones, roughly nine tenths occurring once. Sample: peripheral blood. The receptors originated from a man aged 45-60 years with active or convalescent COVID-19.

The CDR3 DNA follows: TGTGCCAGCAGCTTAAGGACACCCGACACAGATACGCAGTATTTT. Amino acids: CASSLRTPDTDTQYF. The rearrangement uses TRBV7-9 and TRBJ2-3, with D perhaps TRBD1 (5 bases). V was cut by 2 bases and J by 2 bases, with 11 bases left in between. The CDR3 spans 15 residues. The V gene's germline CDR1 is SEHNR and CDR2 FQNEAQ (reference sequence).

This rearrangement joins TRBV7-7 to TRBJ2-5; D not resolved. This CDR3 is built from 14 residues. The V and J ends lost 2 bases and 2 bases respectively, with 9 bases between them. Per germline, CDR1 SSHAT and CDR2 FNYEAQ (reference sequence). CDR3 in amino acids: CASSLIGSQETQYF. For the CDR3, the DNA is TGTGCCAGCAGCTTAATTGGCAGTCAAGAGACCCAGTACTTC.

The J gene is TRBJ2-3, the V gene TRBV19, with a tentative D call TRBD2 (6 bases). Germline V gene sequence: CDR1 LNHDA, CDR2 SQIVND (reference sequence). The V end was cut by 5 bases, the J end by 0 bases, with 15 bases between. There are 16 residues in the CDR3. CDR3 bases: TGTGCCAGTAGTCCCGGGGGTCCTCCTAGCACAGATACGCAGTATTTT. This gives the protein CASSPGGPPSTDTQYF.

This clone showed up just a few times. The chain employs TRBV2 and TRBJ1-5; possibly TRBD1 for D (6 bases). The germline V gene encodes CDR1 SNHLY and CDR2 FYNNEI. Trimming removed 9 bases at V and 4 bases at J, with 13 bases between. This CDR3 is built from 13 residues. The CDR3 nucleotides read TGTGCCAGTACCGCAGGGGAAAATCAGCCCCAGCATTTT. Protein product: CASTAGENQPQHF.

The J gene is TRBJ1-1, the V gene TRBV3-1 (or the pseudogene TRBV3-2), with TRBD1 identical over 7 bases. The V gene end was trimmed by 4 bases and the J gene end by 0 bases; junction bases not matched to a gene: 5. The CDR3 is 15 residues long. Germline assignment: CDR1 LGHDT and CDR2 YNNKEL (reference sequence). The DNA of the CDR3 is TGTGCCAGCAGCCCCTTGACAGGGTTGAACACTGAAGCTTTCTTT. Amino acids: CASSPLTGLNTEAFF.